The present T cell receptor beta chain was sequenced within a study of monozygotic twins with inflammatory bowel disease. In the case of this clonotype: What it binds is unknown.

The CDR3 has 13 amino acids. CDR1 is ENHRY, CDR2 SYGVKD, per germline. Study-wide results and limits: Repertoire similarity did not separate concordant from discordant twins, possibly from limited power. The results supported no single strong signal or clonotype associated with IBD. IBD patients shared fewer clonotypes with other individuals than healthy twins, especially patients with disease activity signs.

The UMIs carried a 6-nucleotide sample barcode, and they were added by template switching. TCRdb re-called the 5' RACE reads and gives one entry per CDR3 protein, without DNA. The sample has under 200,000 distinct CDR3 sequences. This TCR was sampled from a human donor with ulcerative colitis or Crohn's disease, or a healthy co-twin of an affected twin (not recorded which). The chain recombines TRBV10-3 with TRBJ2-7. Sample: blood. The CDR3: CAISADRSYEQYF.